The 29 T cell receptor beta chains listed next were all sequenced from one sample in a study of cytomegalovirus exposure and HLA in healthy donors. Both 60 Vbeta primers and 13 Jbeta primers went into the PCR. Using immunoSEQ multiplex PCR, the repertoire was profiled, and TCRdb retains in-frame clones only, with some absent. This table has over 150,000 clones, more than 70% appearing once. Input material: PBMCs. These receptor sequences come from a boy between 2 and 10 years old in good health and CMV-seronegative.

This chain joins TRBV4-1 and TRBJ2-7; no reliable D call. The germline V gene has CDR1 MGHRA and CDR2 YSYEKL. V was pared by 1 base and J by 7 bases, with 11 bases between. There are 13 residues in the CDR3. This CDR3 is CASSQVGGREQYF. CDR3 coding DNA: TGCGCCAGCAGCCAAGTTGGCGGAAGAGAGCAGTACTTC.

J is TRBJ2-4 and V is TRBV6-4, with 7 nucleotides matching TRBD2. The germline V gene encodes CDR1 MRHNA and CDR2 SNTAGT. V shed 3 bases and J 0 bases; nucleotides not matched to a gene: 14. CDR3 length: 19 residues. In DNA, the CDR3 is TGTGCCAGCAGTGAAGTACGCCTAGCGGAACTACTAGCCAAAAACATTCAGTACTTC. Translation gives CASSEVRLAELLAKNIQYF.

V and J are TRBV5-1 and TRBJ2-1, with TRBD2 matching over 7 bases. This CDR3 contains 15 residues. Trimming removed 1 base from V and 4 bases from J; junction bases left unmatched: 5. Germline V gene sequence: CDR1 SGHRS, CDR2 YFSETQ. CDR3 in DNA: TGCGCCAGCAGCTTGAGCGGGACGGGATACAATGAGCAGTTCTTC. This translates into CASSLSGTGYNEQFF. Full variable domain (remainder filled in from reference TRBV5-1 and TRBJ2-1): KAGVTQTPRYLIKTRGQQVTLSCSPISGHRSVSWYQQTPGQGLQFLFEYFSETQRNKGNFPGRFSGRQFSNSRSEMNVSTLELGDSALYLCASSLSGTGYNEQFFGPGTRLTVL.

As regards this clone: Other DNA sequences in the sample encode the same CDR3. The chain employs TRBV18 and TRBJ1-5, with TRBD1 matching over 8 bases. This CDR3 spans 17 amino acids. CDR1 and CDR2 from the germline V gene are KGHSH and LQKENI. Trimming took 3 bases from V and 7 from J; bases not matched to a gene: 14. The DNA for the CDR3 is TGTGCCAGCTCACCCCCACAGGGGGGTCTTGGCCACCAGCCCCAGCATTTT. Protein product: CASSPPQGGLGHQPQHF.

The genes are TRBV10-1 and TRBJ2-7; 8 bases are a match to TRBD2. This CDR3 is built from 14 residues. Germline V CDR1 and CDR2: WNHNN, SYGVQD (reference sequence). V shed 5 bases and J 5 bases; nucleotides not matched to a gene: 8. Here the CDR3 DNA reads TGCGCCAGCAGTTTGGCGGGAGGACTTAACGAGCAGTACTTC. It yields the protein CASSLAGGLNEQYF.

J is TRBJ2-5 and V is TRBV7-9; D is ambiguous. The CDR3 length is 13 residues. Trimming cost V 3 bases and J 2 bases, with 7 bases left between them. CDR1 and CDR2 from the germline V gene are SEHNR and FQNEAQ (reference sequence). The CDR3: CASSFTDQETQYF. In DNA form, the CDR3 reads TGTGCCAGCAGCTTTACAGATCAAGAGACCCAGTACTTC.

This chain uses TRBV11-2 with TRBJ2-5; 10 bases are a match to TRBD1. Losses at the gene ends were 0 bases for V and 5 bases for J; bases not matched to a gene: 3. The CDR3 runs 15 residues. Germline V gene lookup returns CDR1 SGHAT and CDR2 FQNNGV. CDR3 bases: TGTGCCAGCAGCTTAGAATGGACAGGGGGTGAGACCCAGTACTTC. Amino acid sequence: CASSLEWTGGETQYF.

The chain combines TRBV19 with TRBJ2-4; a weak D match, TRBD1 (6 bases). The V gene lost 6 bases and the J gene lost 6 bases, with 12 bases spanning the gap. CDR1 is LNHDA and CDR2 is SQIVND in the germline V gene (reference sequence). The CDR3 sequence is 13 residues long. CDR3: CASRWGHRNIQYF. The CDR3 DNA is TGTGCCAGTAGGTGGGGACACAGAAACATTCAGTACTTC. Full variable domain (outside the CDR3, taken from reference TRBV19 and TRBJ2-4): DGGITQSPKYLFRKEGQNVTLSCEQNLNHDAMYWYRQDPGQGLRLIYYSQIVNDFQKGDIAEGYSVSREKKESFPLTVTSAQKNPTAFYLCASRWGHRNIQYFGAGTRLSVL.

V and J are TRBV6-1 and TRBJ2-3; 8 nucleotides line up with TRBD2. The CDR3 has 17 residues. Germline V gives CDR1 MNHNS, CDR2 SASEGT. Germline trimming cut 4 bases from V and 0 bases from J; bases unmatched to any gene: 9. CDR3: CASSGRTSSTSTDTQYF. In DNA, the CDR3 is TGTGCCAGCAGTGGCCGGACTAGCAGCACTAGCACAGATACGCAGTATTTT.

This clone has a handful of counts. The V gene is TRBV28, the J gene TRBJ2-5; 7 nucleotides agree with TRBD1. CDR3 length: 14 amino acids. Germline lookup yields CDR1 MDHEN and CDR2 SYDVKM. The ends lost 5 bases at V and 3 bases at J; junction bases unmatched: 6. The CDR3, as DNA: TGTGCCAGCAGTCCAGCCGACAGGGAAGAGACCCAGTACTTC. It is translated as CASSPADREETQYF.

The chain uses TRBV7-2 and TRBJ1-3; TRBD1 agrees at 7 bases. Trimming removed 9 bases from V and 4 bases from J; junction bases left unmatched: 9. This CDR3 region has 14 residues. Germline V gene data show CDR1 as SGHTA and CDR2 as FQGNSA. CDR3 loop: CASPETGVGNTIYF. For the CDR3, the DNA is TGTGCCAGTCCAGAAACAGGGGTCGGAAACACCATATATTTT. The full variable domain, rest sourced from reference TRBV7-2 and TRBJ1-3, is GAGVSQSPSNKVTEKGKDVELRCDPISGHTALYWYRQSLGQGLEFLIYFQGNSAPDKSGLPSDRFSAERTGGSVSTLTIQRTQQEDSAVYLCASPETGVGNTIYFGEGSWLTVV.

CDR3 in DNA: TGTGCCAGCAGCGTAGGAGGAAGCGGGAGGGCCGTTGAGACCCAGTACTTC. This sequence encodes CASSVGGSGRAVETQYF. The chain links TRBV9 to TRBJ2-5, with TRBD2 identical over 10 bases. With 0 bases clipped from V and 5 bases from J, the junction kept 10 bases outside the gene matches. The CDR3 loop spans 17 amino acids. Germline V gene data show CDR1 as SGDLS and CDR2 as YYNGEE.

The chain links TRBV15 to TRBJ2-5; TRBD1 might be the D (5 bases). The CDR3 covers 15 residues. Germline V lookup: CDR1 LNHNV, CDR2 YYDKDF (reference sequence). Trimming removed 0 bases at V and 3 bases at J, with 11 bases between. CDR3 sequence: CATSRDRGREETQYF. The CDR3 DNA reads TGTGCCACCAGCAGAGATAGAGGCAGGGAAGAGACCCAGTACTTC.

This chain links TRBV27 with TRBJ2-7; 14 bases map to TRBD2. V lost 1 base to trimming and J lost 3 bases; unmatched junction nucleotides: 2. The CDR3 totals 16 residues. The germline V gene has CDR1 MNHEY and CDR2 SMNVEV (reference sequence). The CDR3 DNA follows: TGTGCCAGCAGTTTATTGGGGACTAGCGGGAGCTACGAGCAGTACTTC. Translated: CASSLLGTSGSYEQYF.

This rearrangement joins TRBV2 to TRBJ1-2, with a possible D match to TRBD1 (6 bases). The germline V gene has CDR1 SNHLY and CDR2 FYNNEI. The CDR3 is 11 amino acids. Between the trimmed V and J ends, which lost 6 bases and 8 bases, there was a span of 10 bases. DNA for the CDR3: TGTGCCAGCAGGAGGGGGTTCGGCTACACCTTC. This encodes CASRRGFGYTF.

V usage is TRBV29-1 and J usage is TRBJ2-7; D is unclear. The germline CDR1 and CDR2 sequences are SQVTM and ANQGSEA. V lost 6 bases, J lost 4 bases, and 13 bases lay in between. This CDR3 has 12 residues. CDR3 amino acids: CSVFYEPYEQYF. The CDR3 DNA is TGCAGCGTCTTTTATGAGCCTTACGAGCAGTACTTC.

The V gene is TRBV19, the J gene TRBJ1-1, with D uncertain. From germline, CDR1 is LNHDA and CDR2 SQIVND (reference sequence). Deletions cut 6 bases from V and 5 bases from J, with 10 bases between. CDR3 length: 12 amino acids. The CDR3 sequence is CASSLAGTEAFF. Written as DNA, the CDR3 is TGTGCCAGTAGCCTCGCGGGAACTGAAGCTTTCTTT.

This chain links TRBV6-1 with TRBJ2-1, with 7 bases fitting TRBD2. The germline gives CDR1 MNHNS, CDR2 SASEGT. The CDR3 covers 14 residues. The trim removed 8 bases at V and 4 bases at J, leaving 8 bases unmatched. The DNA for the CDR3 is TGTGCCAGCCTCCTAGCGGAGGATTACAATGAGCAGTTCTTC. Amino acid sequence: CASLLAEDYNEQFF.

The chain recombines TRBV6-5 with TRBJ2-1, with TRBD2 matching 11 bases. V lost 7 bases and J lost 7; bases outside the gene matches: 9. CDR1 and CDR2 (germline): MNHEY, SVGAGI. CDR3 length: 15 residues. This CDR3 is CASTVTSGRGNEQFF. The CDR3 DNA follows: TGTGCCAGCACCGTAACTAGCGGGAGAGGTAATGAGCAGTTCTTC.

The chain combines TRBV7-6 with TRBJ2-1, with 10 bases aligning to TRBD2. This CDR3 is 16 amino acids long. Germline CDR1 reads SGHVS; CDR2 reads FNYEAQ. V was clipped by 1 base and J by 8 bases; unmatched bases: 8. The CDR3 here is CASSLVPGLAPDEQFF. The CDR3 bases are TGTGCCAGCAGCTTAGTACCGGGACTAGCGCCCGATGAGCAGTTCTTC.

CDR3 sequence reads: CASSGLVSDTQYF. CDR3 in DNA: TGTGCCAGCAGCGGACTAGTCTCAGATACGCAGTATTTT. V is TRBV5-6 and J is TRBJ2-3; 7 bases are a match to TRBD2. This CDR3 has 13 residues. Germline assignment: CDR1 SGHDT and CDR2 YYEEEE. V gave up 4 bases and J gave up 4 bases; unmatched junction bases: 3.

The chain is built from TRBV7-6 and TRBJ2-3; possible D gene TRBD1, 6 bases. CDR1 and CDR2 from the germline V gene are SGHVS and FNYEAQ. Trimming stripped 5 bases from V and 2 bases from J, with 11 bases between. The length of the CDR3 is 14 residues. The CDR3 spells CASSAGQNTDTQYF. CDR3 DNA sequence: TGTGCCAGCAGCGCTGGACAGAACACAGATACGCAGTATTTT.

This chain links TRBV4-1 with TRBJ1-4; tentative D call: TRBD1 (5 bases). Per germline, CDR1 MGHRA and CDR2 YSYEKL. Trimming cost V 1 base and J 2 bases, with 8 bases left between them. The CDR3 loop spans 15 amino acids. CDR3 bases: TGCGCCAGCAGCCAAGGGAGGGGTACTAATGAAAAACTGTTTTTT. Protein product: CASSQGRGTNEKLFF.

This sequence joins TRBV7-9 and TRBJ2-7; 9 bases line up with TRBD1. V lost 1 base to trimming and J lost 2 bases; unmatched junction nucleotides: 3. The germline V gene has CDR1 SEHNR and CDR2 FQNEAQ (reference sequence). The CDR3 is 15 residues long. Written as DNA, the CDR3 is TGTGCCAGCAGCTTAGAACAGGGGGCACCCTACGAGCAGTACTTC. Amino acids: CASSLEQGAPYEQYF.

This sequence joins TRBV2 and TRBJ1-5, with a weak D call TRBD1 (6 bases). Germline loops: CDR1 SNHLY, CDR2 FYNNEI. CDR3 length: 14 residues. V shed 7 bases and J shed 4 bases, with 14 bases lying between them. Here the CDR3 reads CASIFGTYNQPQHF. The CDR3 region has the DNA TGTGCCAGCATATTCGGGACATATAATCAGCCCCAGCATTTT.

Only one count was recorded for this clone. The same CDR3 arises from other DNA sequences in this sample as well. The chain couples TRBV29-1 to TRBJ2-5, with 10 bases that match TRBD2. This CDR3 is built from 14 residues. CDR1 and CDR2 from the germline V gene are SQVTM and ANQGSEA. Trimming cost V 6 bases and J 6 bases; bases outside gene matches: 10. CDR3 sequence: CSVSLLAGDKTQYF. As DNA, the CDR3 is TGCAGCGTGTCCCTCCTAGCGGGGGACAAGACCCAGTACTTC.

The chain uses TRBV12-5 and TRBJ2-3; D gene ambiguous. The length of the CDR3 is 10 residues. Germline V CDR1 and CDR2: LGHNT, FRNRAP. The V end was cut by 6 bases, the J end by 15 bases, with 13 bases between. The CDR3 reads CASGIVSFYF. The CDR3 bases are TGTGCTAGTGGCATCGTGAGTTTCTATTTT.

The DNA for the CDR3 is TGCGCCAGCAGCACACCGGACAGGGTAAGAGAAGCTTTCTTT. Protein product: CASSTPDRVREAFF. The chain joins TRBV5-1 to TRBJ1-1, with TRBD1 matching over 8 bases. Germline CDR1 reads SGHRS; CDR2 reads YFSETQ. The CDR3 loop spans 14 amino acids. Losses at the gene ends were 4 bases for V and 8 bases for J; bases not matched to a gene: 10.

Written as DNA, the CDR3 is TGTGCCAGCAGTGAACCGGAGGAGGCCGAAAAACTGTTTTTT. Translated, it gives CASSEPEEAEKLFF. V gene TRBV6-1 combines with J gene TRBJ1-4; no firm D call. This CDR3 has 14 amino acids. CDR1 and CDR2 (germline): MNHNS, SASEGT. V dropped 2 bases and J dropped 8 bases, with 12 bases sitting between them.